The source of this T cell receptor beta chain is a study of T cells in Graves' hyperthyroidism and ophthalmopathy. Comment on this clonotype: No antigen is known for it.

V shed 5 bases and J shed 7 bases, with 15 bases lying between them. Germline V gives CDR1 MDHEN, CDR2 SYDVKM. The CDR3 is 14 residues long. Notes on the study in general: Most expanded thyroid clonotypes above 0.001 also appeared in blood. Ophthalmopathy was identified by the model a median 6.5 months ahead of onset.

Researchers amplified the TCR beta CDR3 regions from RNA transcripts. The study used the HTBI primer set for a first-round RT-PCR of the TCR CDR3. From the multiplex PCR reads, TCRdb called clonotypes with MiXCR, one entry per CDR3 protein. The sample has 550,000 to 600,000 distinct CDR3 sequences; about 45% are singletons. Exclusions: uncontrolled infection, other autoimmune disease, pregnancy, lactation. Diagnoses rested on clinical symptoms, serum thyroxine and TRAb, thyroid ultrasound and orbital computed tomography. This chain links TRBV28 with TRBJ1-5; D may be TRBD1 (5 bases). The specimen was peripheral blood or thyroid tissue (not recorded which). The clonotype was recovered from an adult woman with Graves' disease, either hyperthyroidism or ophthalmopathy (not recorded which). Here the CDR3 reads CASSPTGPPQPQHF. The CDR3 DNA follows: TGTGCCAGCAGTCCCACAGGTCCCCCCCAGCCCCAGCATTTT.